This TCR beta chain is from a study of T-cell memory formation after mild COVID-19. Study details: Clusters were largely donor specific.

As regards this clonotype: No antigen is known for it.

Deletions cut 5 bases from V and 6 bases from J, with 8 bases between. Germline V gene sequence: CDR1 SGHTA, CDR2 FQGTGA. The CDR3 totals 12 residues. Study-level results: Chiefly within CM and EM were the contracting CD4+ clones; CD8+ ones were within EMRA. Later expanders leaned toward CD4+, whereas clones contracting from day 15 to 85 were balanced CD4/CD8.

TCRalpha and TCRbeta libraries used 5'RACE with constant-segment primers and UMIs. Each CDR3 protein is one row after TCRdb ran MiXCR on the 5' RACE reads. The sample yields about 200,000 distinct CDR3 sequences, 7.5% to 10% seen once. The sample was PBMCs or a T cell subset sorted from them (not recorded which). The V call is TRBV7-3, the J call TRBJ2-1, with D unresolved. This clonotype was obtained from a man younger than 35 who had mild COVID-19 (a few samples of this study predate the infection). Cell type and time point are not known. The CDR3 protein is CASSLGLNEQFF. The CDR3 region has the DNA TGTGCCAGCAGCCTAGGGCTCAATGAGCAGTTCTTC.